The clone carrying this TCR beta chain showed up many times. Its antigen is unknown. The source of the sample is a study of CD8+CD57+ T cells in acquired aplastic anemia. On the study more broadly: Mean DNA quantity obtained from sorted CD4+ and CD8+ cells was about 3.2 ug.

Notes on the study in general: In CD8+ cells, Simpson's diversity showed no significant difference between patients and controls. Shared by patients and controls, approximately 28 CD8+ CDR3s were abundant in patients.

With 3 bases clipped from V and 3 bases from J, the junction kept 9 bases outside the gene matches. Germline V gene data show CDR1 as LNHNV and CDR2 as YYDKDF (reference sequence). This CDR3 is 17 amino acids long. Genomic DNA acted as the template from which TCR beta VDJ combination and CDR3 sequence profiling were carried out. TCRdb re-called the reads through MiXCR, storing one row per CDR3 protein. The table includes 300,000 or so distinct CDR3 sequences, approximately 56% detected once. The chain recombines TRBV15 with TRBJ2-1; 9 nucleotides agree with TRBD2. This TCR was sampled from a human donor with severe aplastic anemia or a healthy control (not recorded which). The sequencing sample was made of sorted CD4+, CD8+, or CD8+CD57+ T cells (not recorded which) from PBMCs. The CDR3 loop is CATSSLTGTSFYNEQFF. Here the CDR3 DNA reads TGTGCCACCAGCAGCCTGACCGGGACTAGCTTCTACAATGAGCAGTTCTTC.